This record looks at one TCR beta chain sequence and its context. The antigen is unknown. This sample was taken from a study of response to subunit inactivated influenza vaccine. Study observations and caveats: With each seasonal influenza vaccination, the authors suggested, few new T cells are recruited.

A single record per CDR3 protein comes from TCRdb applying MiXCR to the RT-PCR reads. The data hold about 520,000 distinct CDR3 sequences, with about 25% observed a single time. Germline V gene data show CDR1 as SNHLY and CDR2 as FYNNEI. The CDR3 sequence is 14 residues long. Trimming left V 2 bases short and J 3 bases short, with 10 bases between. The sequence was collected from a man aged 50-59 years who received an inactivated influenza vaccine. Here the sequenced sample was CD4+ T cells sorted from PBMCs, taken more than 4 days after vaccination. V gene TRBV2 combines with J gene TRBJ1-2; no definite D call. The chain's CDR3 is CASSESRVHYGYTF. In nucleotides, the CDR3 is TGTGCCAGCAGTGAATCTAGAGTGCACTATGGCTACACCTTC.